This TCR beta chain comes out of a study of siplizumab effects on memory and regulatory T cells. This clone came up once. As yet, its antigen is unknown. Study observations and caveats: Apparently key alloresponse contributors, naive T cells also seemed more diverse than memory cells.

CDR1 and CDR2 from the germline V gene are SGHRS and YFSETQ. Between the trimmed V and J ends, which lost 4 bases and 4 bases, there was a span of 18 bases. There are 15 residues in the CDR3. Profiled with immunoSEQ multiplex PCR; TCRdb holds only in-frame clones, not every one. The repertoire includes approximately 91,000 clones, 95% of them detected once, and about a fifth sits in the top ten. This sequence joins TRBV5-1 and TRBJ2-7; D is possibly TRBD2 (5 bases). The sequence derives from a human donor in good health. What was sequenced was CD8+ T cells sorted from blood. This CDR3 is CASSTALERNYEQYF. As DNA, the CDR3 is TGCGCCAGCAGCACTGCACTAGAGCGCAATTACGAGCAGTACTTC.